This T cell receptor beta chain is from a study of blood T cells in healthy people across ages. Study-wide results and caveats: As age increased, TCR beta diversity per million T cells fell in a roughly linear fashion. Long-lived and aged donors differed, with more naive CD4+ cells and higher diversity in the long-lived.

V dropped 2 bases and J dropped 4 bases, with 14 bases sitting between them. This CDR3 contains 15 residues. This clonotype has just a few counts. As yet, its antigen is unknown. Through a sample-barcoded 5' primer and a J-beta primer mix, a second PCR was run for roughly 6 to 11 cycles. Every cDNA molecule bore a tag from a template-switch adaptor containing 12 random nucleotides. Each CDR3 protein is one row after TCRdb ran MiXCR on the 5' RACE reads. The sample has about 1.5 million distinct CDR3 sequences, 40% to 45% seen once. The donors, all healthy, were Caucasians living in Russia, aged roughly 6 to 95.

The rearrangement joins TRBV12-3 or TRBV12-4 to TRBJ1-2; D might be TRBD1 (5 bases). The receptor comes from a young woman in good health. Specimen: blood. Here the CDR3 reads CASSLRGRETYGYTF. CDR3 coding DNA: TGTGCCAGCAGTTTAAGGGGCAGGGAAACCTATGGCTACACCTTC.